Below are 29 T cell receptor beta chains sequenced from a single sample in a study of blood T cell repertoires in COVID-19. Sequencing was performed with immunoSEQ multiplex PCR; in TCRdb, only in-frame clones are kept and a portion is missing. Here the sample spans approximately 22,000 clones, around 90% being singletons. The sample taken for sequencing was peripheral blood. The receptor source for this set is a man in his 70s with active COVID-19.

A single count supports this clone. The J gene is TRBJ1-4, the V gene TRBV3-1 (or the pseudogene TRBV3-2); tentatively, D is TRBD1 (6 bases). The CDR3 length is 15 residues. V lost 1 base, J lost 8 bases, and 14 bases lay in between. Germline V gives CDR1 LGHDT, CDR2 YNNKEL (reference sequence). The CDR3 spells CASSQGTALEEKLFF. Written as DNA, the CDR3 is TGTGCCAGCAGCCAAGGGACAGCCTTGGAGGAAAAACTGTTTTTT.

The chain joins TRBV6-2 or TRBV6-3 to TRBJ2-7; TRBD2 is a possible D gene (7 bases). Germline V gives CDR1 MNHEY, CDR2 SVGEGT. Trimming took off 2 bases at V and 4 bases at J, with 15 bases between the two ends. The CDR3 sequence is 15 residues long. The CDR3 coding sequence is TGTGCCAGCAGTTACGACGGGGGGCGCCGTTACGAGCAGTACTTC. It is translated as CASSYDGGRRYEQYF.

V and J are TRBV6-5 and TRBJ2-7, with 12 bases that match TRBD1. After removal of 5 bases from V and 3 bases from J, the junction contained 5 bases not matched to a gene. The germline V gene encodes CDR1 MNHEY and CDR2 SVGAGI. CDR3 size: 15 residues. The CDR3 nucleotides are TGTGCCAGCAGTCCCGGGACAGGGGGCTACTACGAGCAGTACTTC. The encoded protein is CASSPGTGGYYEQYF.

The sample holds one count of this clone. The chain has TRBV4-3 and TRBJ2-7; 10 bases line up with TRBD1. Germline V gene data show CDR1 as LGHNA and CDR2 as YSLEER. CDR3 length: 15 residues. V dropped 1 base and J dropped 2; count of bases not matched to a gene: 2. The chain's CDR3 is CASSQGDRGPYEQYF. CDR3 bases: TGCGCCAGCAGCCAAGGAGACAGGGGGCCCTACGAGCAGTACTTC.

V is TRBV6-5 and J is TRBJ1-1; 8 bases map to TRBD1. Germline V lookup: CDR1 MNHEY, CDR2 SVGAGI. With 5 bases clipped from V and 1 base from J, the junction kept 6 bases outside the gene matches. The CDR3 is 15 amino acids. In nucleotides, the CDR3 is TGTGCCAGCAGTAACAGAGGGACAGGGAACACTGAAGCTTTCTTT. The encoded protein is CASSNRGTGNTEAFF.

V usage is TRBV4-1 and J usage is TRBJ2-1, with D uncertain. Trimming pared 1 base from V and 0 bases from J, leaving 7 bases between. There are 15 residues in the CDR3. Per the germline V gene, CDR1 is MGHRA and CDR2 is YSYEKL. CDR3 amino acids: CASSQVPSSYNEQFF. Written as DNA, the CDR3 is TGCGCCAGCAGCCAAGTCCCTAGCTCCTACAATGAGCAGTTCTTC.

CDR3 protein: CASSSGTGNQPQHF. The CDR3 DNA follows: TGTGCCAGCAGTAGCGGGACAGGGAATCAGCCCCAGCATTTT. The rearrangement joins TRBV6-2 or TRBV6-3 to TRBJ1-5; 9 bases map to TRBD1. The CDR3 is 14 amino acids. Germline trimming cut 5 bases from V and 4 bases from J; bases unmatched to any gene: 3. Germline V CDR1 and CDR2: MNHEY, SVGEGT.

V gene TRBV27 combines with J gene TRBJ1-2; 7 nucleotides match TRBD1. The length of the CDR3 is 16 residues. CDR1 and CDR2 from the germline V gene are MNHEY and SMNVEV (reference sequence). Trimming took 6 bases from V and 0 from J; bases not matched to a gene: 10. CDR3 nucleotide sequence: TGTGCCAGCAGCAAAGGGGGCGCGGTGTCTAACTATGGCTACACCTTC. Its translation: CASSKGGAVSNYGYTF.

V is TRBV24-1 and J is TRBJ2-2; D perhaps matches TRBD2 (6 bases). V was clipped by 4 bases and J by 2 bases, with 13 bases between them. CDR1 is KGHDR and CDR2 is SFDVKD in the germline V gene. The CDR3 is 16 residues long. This CDR3 reads CATSDSRDSNTGELFF. In DNA form, the CDR3 reads TGTGCCACCAGTGACAGCAGGGACTCAAACACCGGGGAGCTGTTTTTT.

V usage is TRBV24-1 and J usage is TRBJ1-2; weak D call: TRBD1 (5 bases). V lost 12 bases and J 7 bases, leaving 14 bases between the germline ends. The CDR3 runs to 11 residues. The germline V gene encodes CDR1 KGHDR and CDR2 SFDVKD. CDR3 residues: CAAQGPGGYTF. DNA for the CDR3: TGTGCCGCCCAGGGTCCTGGTGGCTACACCTTC.

This sequence joins TRBV19 and TRBJ1-3; D is perhaps TRBD1 (5 bases). This CDR3 contains 17 residues. The germline CDR1 and CDR2 sequences are LNHDA and SQIVND (reference sequence). V was shortened by 8 bases and J by 1 base, with 21 bases between the two germline ends. The CDR3 sequence is CASDAGPLGRSGNTIYF. Here the CDR3 DNA reads TGTGCCAGTGACGCGGGGCCCCTAGGGCGGTCTGGAAACACCATATATTTT.

J is TRBJ2-3 and V is TRBV7-9; 11 bases agree with TRBD2. V shed 4 bases and J 2 bases; nucleotides not matched to a gene: 5. The CDR3 loop spans 16 amino acids. The germline CDR1 and CDR2 sequences are SEHNR and FQNEAQ (reference sequence). The CDR3, as DNA: TGTGCCAGCAGCTCGGGGACTAGCGGTTACACAGATACGCAGTATTTT. It yields the protein CASSSGTSGYTDTQYF.

V and J are TRBV11-2 and TRBJ1-1; D remains ambiguous. There are 11 residues in the CDR3. Trimming left V 6 bases short and J 12 bases short, with 14 bases between. CDR1 is SGHAT and CDR2 is FQNNGV in the germline V gene. CDR3 nucleotide sequence: TGTGCCAGCAGTCAGATGCGGGGAACTTTCTTT. This encodes CASSQMRGTFF.

J is TRBJ1-1 and V is TRBV5-6, with D tentatively TRBD1 (5 bases). The germline CDR1 and CDR2 sequences are SGHDT and YYEEEE. The V end lost 0 bases, the J end lost 1 base, and 10 bases lay between the germline ends. This CDR3 spans 15 amino acids. The chain's CDR3 is CASSLGTGRNTEAFF. CDR3 bases: TGTGCCAGCAGCTTGGGAACAGGAAGGAACACTGAAGCTTTCTTT.

The rearrangement joins TRBV5-4 to TRBJ2-2, with TRBD2 matching over 11 bases. Trimming at V came to 4 bases and at J to 7 bases, leaving 12 bases not matched to a gene. Per the germline V gene, CDR1 is SGHNT and CDR2 is YYREEE (reference sequence). CDR3 length: 17 residues. The CDR3 region has the DNA TGTGCCAGCAGCGAAACCCCGACTAGCGGGGTGAACGGGGAGCTGTTTTTT. Protein sequence: CASSETPTSGVNGELFF.

The rearrangement uses TRBV6-6 and TRBJ1-2; 10 bases align to TRBD1. The CDR3 sequence is 13 residues long. V lost 6 bases and J lost 7; bases outside the gene matches: 5. Germline V CDR1 and CDR2: MNHNY, SVGAGI (reference sequence). The CDR3 sequence: CASSSGTGVGYTF. In nucleotides, the CDR3 is TGTGCCAGCAGCTCCGGGACAGGGGTTGGCTACACCTTC.

This chain uses TRBV11-3 with TRBJ1-6; D not certain. Per germline, CDR1 SGHNT and CDR2 YENEEA. Trimming took off 1 base at V and 3 bases at J, with 13 bases between the two ends. The CDR3 spans 17 residues. CDR3 loop: CASSLAGLQLYNSPLHF. As DNA, the CDR3 is TGTGCCAGCAGCTTAGCTGGTCTCCAACTCTATAATTCACCCCTCCACTTT. The whole variable domain, remainder taken from reference TRBV11-3 and TRBJ1-6, is EAGVVQSPRYKIIEKKQPVAFWCNPISGHNTLYWYLQNLGQGPELLIRYENEEAVDDSQLPKDRFSAERLKGVDSTLKIQPAELGDSAVYLCASSLAGLQLYNSPLHFGNGTRLTVT.

The table lists this clone with a few counts. The chain uses TRBV6-5 and TRBJ2-7; D is possibly TRBD1 (5 bases). The germline V gene encodes CDR1 MNHEY and CDR2 SVGAGI. This CDR3 comprises 13 residues. V lost 6 bases to trimming and J lost 2 bases, with 11 bases between them. CDR3 sequence: CASSMTVAYEQYF. CDR3 in DNA: TGTGCCAGCAGCATGACAGTCGCCTACGAGCAGTACTTC.

The gene calls are TRBV5-1 and TRBJ2-5; D might be TRBD2 (6 bases). Trimming removed 2 bases at V and 1 base at J, with 12 bases between. Looked up from germline, CDR1 is SGHRS and CDR2 is YFSETQ. CDR3 size: 15 residues. The CDR3 DNA reads TGCGCCAGCAGCTTTGGCGGGGCACCCCAAGAGACCCAGTACTTC. This sequence encodes CASSFGGAPQETQYF.

This clone came up once. V and J are TRBV30 and TRBJ1-4; TRBD1 is a possible D gene (6 bases). V lost 3 bases to trimming and J lost 8 bases, with 19 bases between them. This CDR3 contains 15 residues. CDR1 is GTSNPN, CDR2 SVGIG, per germline (reference sequence). DNA for the CDR3: TGTGCCTGGAGCCCGGGACACCGGACGGGGGAAAAACTGTTTTTT. Translated: CAWSPGHRTGEKLFF.

This clone is a singleton in its sample. This rearrangement joins TRBV9 to TRBJ1-6; D unclear. This CDR3 is 14 amino acids long. The germline V gene has CDR1 SGDLS and CDR2 YYNGEE. V lost 4 bases and J 3 bases, leaving 8 bases between the germline ends. The CDR3 loop is CASSPTLYNSPLHF. CDR3 nucleotide sequence: TGTGCCAGCAGCCCGACACTCTATAATTCACCCCTCCACTTT.

The rearrangement links TRBV4-2 to TRBJ2-3, with 11 nucleotides matching TRBD2. The germline gives CDR1 LGHNA, CDR2 YNFKEQ. The CDR3 covers 16 residues. With 2 bases clipped from V and 1 base from J, the junction kept 2 bases outside the gene matches. CDR3 sequence (DNA): TGTGCCAGCAGCCAAAAGACTAGCGGGGGCACAGATACGCAGTATTTT. This encodes CASSQKTSGGTDTQYF.

The J gene is TRBJ1-1, the V gene TRBV28; D perhaps matches TRBD1 (6 bases). Germline V CDR1 and CDR2: MDHEN, SYDVKM. V was trimmed by 4 bases and J by 4 bases, leaving 19 bases between them. This CDR3 region has 16 residues. In nucleotides, the CDR3 is TGTGCCAGCAGTTCCCAGGGGACACCCACGTCCACTGAAGCTTTCTTT. This sequence encodes CASSSQGTPTSTEAFF.

V usage is TRBV6-5 and J usage is TRBJ2-7; D is undetermined. CDR1 and CDR2 from the germline V gene are MNHEY and SVGAGI. The CDR3 is 14 amino acids. V lost 2 bases, J lost 0 bases, and 8 bases lay in between. CDR3 region: CASSYTQTSYEQYF. The CDR3 coding sequence is TGTGCCAGCAGTTACACACAGACCTCCTACGAGCAGTACTTC.

The rearrangement uses TRBV4-3 and TRBJ1-5; the match to TRBD1 covers 9 bases. The CDR3 loop spans 16 amino acids. J was trimmed by 2 bases and V by 1 base; bases with no gene match: 3. CDR1 is LGHNA and CDR2 is YSLEER in the germline V gene. CDR3 in DNA: TGCGCCAGCAGCCAAGGATGGGACAGGGGCAATCAGCCCCAGCATTTT. Its translation: CASSQGWDRGNQPQHF.

This chain uses TRBV19 with TRBJ2-2; 7 positions match TRBD2. Germline CDR1 LNHDA, CDR2 SQIVND (reference sequence). CDR3 length: 15 amino acids. The V segment lost 2 bases and the J segment 4 bases; nucleotides outside the gene matches: 4. The CDR3 nucleotides read TGTGCCAGTAGTATAAGACTAGCTGCCACCGGGGAGCTGTTTTTT. It specifies CASSIRLAATGELFF.

This clone occurred once. The V gene is TRBV28, the J gene TRBJ2-7; D is possibly TRBD2 (6 bases). The V end lost 7 bases, the J end lost 0 bases, and 10 bases lay between the germline ends. The CDR3 totals 13 residues. The germline CDR1 and CDR2 sequences are MDHEN and SYDVKM. The CDR3 sequence is CASMSGPSYEQYF. Here the CDR3 DNA reads TGTGCCAGCATGAGCGGGCCCTCCTACGAGCAGTACTTC.

The CDR3 DNA is TGTGCCAGCAGCCGCGGGGCGAACACCGGGGAGCTGTTTTTT. This encodes CASSRGANTGELFF. The V call is TRBV7-3, the J call TRBJ2-2; possible D gene TRBD2, 6 bases. This CDR3 is 14 amino acids long. CDR1 is SGHTA and CDR2 is FQGTGA in the germline V gene. Trimming cost V 5 bases and J 0 bases, with 7 bases left between them.

The V gene is TRBV5-4, the J gene TRBJ2-1; 7 nucleotides line up with TRBD2. The CDR3 covers 14 residues. J gave up 9 bases and V 5 bases, and 11 bases lay outside the gene matches. The germline V gene has CDR1 SGHNT and CDR2 YYREEE (reference sequence). The CDR3 nucleotides read TGTGCCAGCAGATCTACTAGCGCCCCGGTTGAGCAGTTCTTC. Encoded protein: CASRSTSAPVEQFF.